This T cell receptor beta chain was captured by sequencing in a study of T cells after somatic rescue of genetic block. This CDR3 region has 14 residues. V shed 0 bases and J shed 0 bases, with 4 bases lying between them. Germline V gene sequence: CDR1 SGDLS, CDR2 YYNGEE. The data were produced by immunoSEQ multiplex PCR, yet TCRdb's version contains in-frame clones alone and is incomplete. Of 110,000 or so clones listed, around 90% are singletons. The chain carries TRBV9 and TRBJ1-3; D call uncertain. The TCR sequence derives from a woman between 18 and 30 years old. The sample taken for sequencing was peripheral blood mononuclear cells (PBMCs). The CDR3 DNA follows: TGTGCCAGCAGCGTAGAAACCTCTGGAAACACCATATATTTT. Translated: CASSVETSGNTIYF.